This T cell receptor beta chain emerged from a study of shared clonotypes between healthy human individuals. Within Nashville, Tennessee resided all donors, each a Caucasian adult. Assay: immunoSEQ multiplex PCR; the TCRdb copy retains only in-frame clones and omits some. The sample contains about 980,000 clones, 76% of which appear only once. The clonotype was recovered from a man aged 18 to 30 in good health. The sequencing input was memory CD4+ T cells sorted from blood. Subset specified: CD45RA-negative fraction.

This chain's CDR3 is CVPRGEGTGDYGYTF. The CDR3 DNA reads TGCGTCCCGAGGGGCGAGGGGACAGGGGACTATGGCTACACCTTC. The rearrangement joins TRBV10-1 to TRBJ1-2, with 10 bases matching TRBD1. The CDR3 is 15 amino acids. Looked up from germline, CDR1 is WNHNN and CDR2 is SYGVQD (reference sequence).